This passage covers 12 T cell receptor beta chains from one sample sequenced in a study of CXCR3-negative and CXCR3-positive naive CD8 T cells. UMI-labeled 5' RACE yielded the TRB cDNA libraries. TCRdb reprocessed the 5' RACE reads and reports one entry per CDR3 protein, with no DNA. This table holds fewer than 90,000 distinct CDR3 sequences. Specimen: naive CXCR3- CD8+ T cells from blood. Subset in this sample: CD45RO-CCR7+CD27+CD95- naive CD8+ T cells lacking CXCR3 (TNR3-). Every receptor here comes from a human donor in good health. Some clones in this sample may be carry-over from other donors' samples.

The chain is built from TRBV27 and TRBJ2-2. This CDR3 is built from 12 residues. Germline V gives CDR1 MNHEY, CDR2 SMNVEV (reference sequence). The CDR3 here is CASSPRPGELFF.

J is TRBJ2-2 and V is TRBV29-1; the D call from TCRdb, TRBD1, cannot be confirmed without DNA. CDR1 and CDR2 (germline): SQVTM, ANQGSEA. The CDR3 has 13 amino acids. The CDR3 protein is CSVVSGYTGELFF.

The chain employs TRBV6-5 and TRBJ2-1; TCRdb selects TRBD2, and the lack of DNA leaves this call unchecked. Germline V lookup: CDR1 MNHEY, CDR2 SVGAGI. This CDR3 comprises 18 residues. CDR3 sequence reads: CASSGGTSGTSSYNEQFF.

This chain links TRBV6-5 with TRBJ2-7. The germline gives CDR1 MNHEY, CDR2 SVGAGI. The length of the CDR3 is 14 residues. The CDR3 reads CASSYRGGVYEQYF.

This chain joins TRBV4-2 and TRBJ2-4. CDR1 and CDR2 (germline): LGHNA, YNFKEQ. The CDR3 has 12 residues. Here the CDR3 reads CASSQEGDIQYF.

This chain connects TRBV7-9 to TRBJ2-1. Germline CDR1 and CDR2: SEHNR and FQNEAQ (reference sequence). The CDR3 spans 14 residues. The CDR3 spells CASSSSGNYNEQFF.

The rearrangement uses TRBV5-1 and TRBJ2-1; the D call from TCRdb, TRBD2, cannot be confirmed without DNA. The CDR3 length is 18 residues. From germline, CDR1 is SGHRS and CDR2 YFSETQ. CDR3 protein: CASSLALAGGTYYNEQFF.

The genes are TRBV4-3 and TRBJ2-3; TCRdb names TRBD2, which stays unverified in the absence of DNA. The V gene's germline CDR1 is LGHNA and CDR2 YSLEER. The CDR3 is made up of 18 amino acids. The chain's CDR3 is CASSQGLAGVLGADTQYF.

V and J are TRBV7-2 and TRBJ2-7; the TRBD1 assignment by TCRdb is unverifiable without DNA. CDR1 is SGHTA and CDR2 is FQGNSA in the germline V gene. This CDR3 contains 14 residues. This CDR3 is CASSFLRGRYEQYF.

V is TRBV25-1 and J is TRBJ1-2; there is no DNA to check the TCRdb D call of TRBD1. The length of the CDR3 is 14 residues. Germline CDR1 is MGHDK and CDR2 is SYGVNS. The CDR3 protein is CASSEALGNRGYTF.

This CDR3 reads CASSPGKVEGQETQYF. The rearrangement links TRBV7-9 to TRBJ2-5. Germline CDR1 is SEHNR and CDR2 is FQNEAQ (reference sequence). The CDR3 totals 16 residues.

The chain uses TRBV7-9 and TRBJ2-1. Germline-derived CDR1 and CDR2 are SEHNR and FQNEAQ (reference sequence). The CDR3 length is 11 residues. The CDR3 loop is CASSLLNEQFF. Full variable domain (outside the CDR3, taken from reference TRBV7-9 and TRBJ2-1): DTGVSQNPRHKITKRGQNVTFRCDPISEHNRLYWYRQTLGQGPEFLTYFQNEAQLEKSRLLSDRFSAERPKGSFSTLEIQRTEQGDSAMYLCASSLLNEQFFGPGTRLTVL.